The 30 T cell receptor beta chains listed next were all sequenced from one sample in a study of PD-L1 blockade in urothelial cancer (dated by TCRdb to the late 2010s). The library relied on the immunoSEQ multiplex PCR assay. Sourced from immuneACCESS, this table was stored by TCRdb with only in-frame sequences that have V and J called. A share of the clones is absent; for the studies checked, an unresolved V gene accounts for under half, and the remainder has no known explanation. In all, the sample holds under 80,000 clones, and approximately 80% of those were seen once. The top ten clones comprise approximately 5.1% of the sample. Explained via the paper, the time point label denotes: pretreatment peripheral blood. The source was PBMCs, collected around atezolizumab (anti-PD-L1) treatment. The receptor source for this set is a man between 65 and 85 years old with urothelial cancer.

This clone has just a few counts. The genes are TRBV7-6 and TRBJ2-1; a weak D match, TRBD2 (6 bases). This CDR3 comprises 17 residues. Trimming stripped 6 bases from V and 2 bases from J, with 20 bases between. Germline loops: CDR1 SGHVS, CDR2 FNYEAQ. CDR3 DNA: TGTGCCAGCAGTAAAAATATCCGGGACTCAGCCTACAATGAGCAGTTCTTC. Encoded protein: CASSKNIRDSAYNEQFF.

The rearrangement uses TRBV7-3 and TRBJ2-3, with 10 nucleotides matching TRBD2. CDR1 is SGHTA, CDR2 FQGTGA, per germline. This CDR3 spans 14 amino acids. The V gene end was trimmed by 5 bases and the J gene end by 4 bases; junction bases not matched to a gene: 3. Here the CDR3 reads CASSPSGGADTQYF. As DNA, the CDR3 is TGTGCCAGCAGCCCGAGCGGGGGGGCAGATACGCAGTATTTT.

The chain is built from TRBV15 and TRBJ1-3; D is undetermined. Germline CDR1 LNHNV, CDR2 YYDKDF (reference sequence). The CDR3 is 13 residues long. Trimming left V 0 bases short and J 4 bases short, with 4 bases between. The CDR3 DNA follows: TGTGCCACCAGCAGAGATCGGGGAAACACCATATATTTT. This sequence encodes CATSRDRGNTIYF.

The V and J genes are TRBV5-6 and TRBJ2-7, with D perhaps TRBD1 (6 bases). The CDR3 covers 14 residues. Germline CDR1 reads SGHDT; CDR2 reads YYEEEE. The germline V and J ends were trimmed by 5 bases and 3 bases, with 15 bases remaining between them. The CDR3, as DNA: TGTGCCAGCAGAAACAGGGAACCAAGCTACGAGCAGTACTTC. It specifies CASRNREPSYEQYF.

The V and J genes are TRBV21-1 and TRBJ2-5; the listed D gene, TRBD2, was not tested against the DNA. TRBV21-1 is an annotated pseudogene. The CDR3 consists of 16 residues. The CDR3 DNA reads TGTGCCAGCAGCAAAGTTGTGGCTAGCGGGAGGGAGACCCAGTACTTC. This codes for CASSKVVASGRETQYF.

This chain joins TRBV29-1 and TRBJ1-2; perhaps TRBD1 as D (6 bases). This CDR3 has 15 amino acids. Germline V gene sequence: CDR1 SQVTM, CDR2 ANQGSEA. Trimming pared 2 bases from V and 7 bases from J, leaving 20 bases between. CDR3 DNA sequence: TGCAGCGTTGAAAGGCGTACGAACAGGGAGTGTGGCTACACCTTC. As protein: CSVERRTNRECGYTF.

The chain is built from TRBV5-8 and TRBJ1-6; perhaps TRBD1 as D (6 bases). Between the trimmed V and J ends, which lost 4 bases and 3 bases, there was a span of 11 bases. Per the germline V gene, CDR1 is SGHTS and CDR2 is YDEGEE. This CDR3 has 15 amino acids. The CDR3 nucleotides read TGTGCCAGCAGCGGAACAGGGTACTATAATTCACCCCTCCACTTT. Protein sequence: CASSGTGYYNSPLHF. Full variable domain (outside the CDR3, taken from reference TRBV5-8 and TRBJ1-6): EAGVTQSPTHLIKTRGQQATLRCSPISGHTSVYWYQQALGLGLQFLLWYDEGEERNRGNFPPRFSGRQFPNYSSELNVNALELEDSALYLCASSGTGYYNSPLHFGNGTRLTVT.

The V gene is TRBV7-9, the J gene TRBJ2-1, with 12 bases fitting TRBD1. Germline CDR1 and CDR2: SEHNR and FQNEAQ (reference sequence). V was clipped by 3 bases and J by 8 bases; unmatched bases: 8. The CDR3 extends over 16 amino acids. The CDR3: CASSFSGTGGLDEQFF. As DNA, the CDR3 is TGTGCCAGCAGCTTTTCCGGGACAGGGGGCCTCGATGAGCAGTTCTTC.

CDR3 nucleotide sequence: TGTGCCAGCAGCAAGGGGGACAGAGGCACTGAAGCTTTCTTT. It encodes CASSKGDRGTEAFF. This rearrangement joins TRBV21-1 to TRBJ1-1; the D segment call TRBD1 is taken from the table without a DNA check. TRBV21-1 is deemed a pseudogene. The CDR3 sequence is 14 residues long.

The genes are TRBV5-1 and TRBJ1-1, with 8 bases aligning to TRBD1. V gave up 2 bases and J gave up 4 bases; unmatched junction bases: 7. Germline CDR1 reads SGHRS; CDR2 reads YFSETQ. The CDR3 is 15 amino acids. The CDR3 sequence: CASSLDGQGGTEAFF. The CDR3 DNA reads as TGCGCCAGCAGCTTAGACGGACAGGGTGGCACTGAAGCTTTCTTT.

There are a few counts of this clone. V is TRBV4-2 and J is TRBJ1-5; D gene ambiguous. The CDR3 sequence is 14 residues long. CDR1 and CDR2 from the germline V gene are LGHNA and YNFKEQ. Between the trimmed V and J ends, which lost 2 bases and 11 bases, there was a span of 16 bases. This CDR3 is CASSQITGSQSQHF. Here the CDR3 DNA reads TGTGCCAGCAGCCAAATCACCGGGTCCCAATCCCAGCATTTT.

V and J are TRBV6-1 and TRBJ2-3, with TRBD2 matching over 8 bases. Germline trimming cut 7 bases from V and 4 bases from J; bases unmatched to any gene: 7. Germline V gene data show CDR1 as MNHNS and CDR2 as SASEGT. The CDR3 sequence is 14 residues long. CDR3 sequence: CASTGGWSPDTQYF. The DNA of the CDR3 is TGTGCCAGCACGGGGGGGTGGTCGCCAGATACGCAGTATTTT.

This chain uses TRBV4-2 with TRBJ2-7, with 8 nucleotides matching TRBD2. V was clipped by 4 bases and J by 0 bases; unmatched bases: 5. The CDR3 is made up of 15 amino acids. The germline V gene encodes CDR1 LGHNA and CDR2 YNFKEQ. CDR3 loop: CASSPRGGDSYEQYF. CDR3 nucleotides: TGTGCCAGCAGCCCCCGGGGGGGCGACTCCTACGAGCAGTACTTC.

The rearrangement uses TRBV6-5 and TRBJ2-7; 14 positions match TRBD2. J lost 6 bases, V lost 10 bases, and 11 bases had no gene match. The CDR3 extends over 15 amino acids. The V gene's germline CDR1 is MNHEY and CDR2 SVGAGI. The CDR3 reads CATGGTSGSIAEQYF. The CDR3, as DNA: TGTGCCACCGGGGGGACTAGCGGGAGTATCGCCGAGCAGTACTTC.

The chain joins TRBV29-1 to TRBJ2-1; 9 bases agree with TRBD2. Germline CDR1 SQVTM, CDR2 ANQGSEA. The trim removed 3 bases at V and 6 bases at J, leaving 9 bases unmatched. The CDR3 is 15 amino acids. The CDR3 here is CSVEPAGGPLNEQFF. In DNA form, the CDR3 reads TGCAGCGTTGAGCCAGCGGGAGGCCCACTCAATGAGCAGTTCTTC.

This chain links TRBV5-4 with TRBJ2-2, with TRBD1 matching over 11 bases. Germline CDR1 is SGHNT and CDR2 is YYREEE (reference sequence). With V trimmed by 4 bases and J by 6 bases, 8 bases remained unmatched. The CDR3 length is 16 residues. The CDR3 spells CASSPMDRGLSGELFF. For the CDR3, the DNA is TGTGCCAGCAGCCCTATGGACAGGGGGCTGTCCGGGGAGCTGTTTTTT.

This chain joins TRBV4-3 and TRBJ2-7, with TRBD2 identical over 13 bases. J was trimmed by 4 bases and V by 0 bases; bases with no gene match: 3. Per the germline V gene, CDR1 is LGHNA and CDR2 is YSLEER. The CDR3 sequence is 16 residues long. CDR3 nucleotide sequence: TGCGCCAGCAGCCAAGAACTAGCGGGAGGGCCTTACGAGCAGTACTTC. This sequence encodes CASSQELAGGPYEQYF.

The chain links TRBV5-1 to TRBJ1-4; the D is unclear. Germline V CDR1 and CDR2: SGHRS, YFSETQ. The CDR3 has 13 amino acids. V dropped 7 bases and J dropped 7 bases, with 14 bases sitting between them. CDR3 loop: CASRSSGSEKLFF. The CDR3 nucleotides are TGCGCCAGCCGGTCCTCGGGGAGTGAAAAACTGTTTTTT.

The chain joins TRBV7-9 to TRBJ2-1, with 8 bases fitting TRBD2. CDR1 is SEHNR and CDR2 is FQNEAQ in the germline V gene (reference sequence). V lost 3 bases and J lost 5; bases outside the gene matches: 6. The CDR3 runs 15 residues. CDR3: CASSFSGGADNEQFF. Written as DNA, the CDR3 is TGTGCCAGCAGCTTCTCGGGGGGGGCCGACAATGAGCAGTTCTTC.

The chain joins TRBV30 to TRBJ1-1, with D possibly matching TRBD1 (6 bases). There are 13 residues in the CDR3. CDR1 is GTSNPN and CDR2 is SVGIG in the germline V gene (reference sequence). The ends were cut back, 2 bases at V and 3 bases at J, with 10 bases in the middle. CDR3 DNA sequence: TGTGCCTGGAGTAGGGGGTTGGACACTGAAGCTTTCTTT. Encoded protein: CAWSRGLDTEAFF.

This clone was recorded only once. The CDR3 protein is CASSFHLNYGYTF. CDR3 coding DNA: TGTGCCAGCAGTTTTCACTTAAACTATGGCTACACCTTC. The chain combines TRBV28 with TRBJ1-2; the D is unclear. CDR1 and CDR2 from the germline V gene are MDHEN and SYDVKM. The CDR3 covers 13 residues. V shed 3 bases and J shed 2 bases, with 7 bases lying between them.

This chain connects TRBV5-1 to TRBJ2-3, with 11 positions matching TRBD2. The germline V gene encodes CDR1 SGHRS and CDR2 YFSETQ. This CDR3 comprises 16 residues. The V and J ends lost 3 bases and 6 bases, in that order; junction bases with no gene match: 9. For the CDR3, the DNA is TGCGCCAGCAGCTATCCTCTAGCGGGAGGTGGGGATACGCAGTATTTT. Its translation is CASSYPLAGGGDTQYF.

V gene TRBV15 combines with J gene TRBJ2-3; D is ambiguous. Germline assignment: CDR1 LNHNV and CDR2 YYDKDF (reference sequence). This CDR3 spans 16 amino acids. The V and J ends lost 0 bases and 1 base respectively, with 11 bases between them. The CDR3 is CATSRDLSTGTDTQYF. In nucleotides, the CDR3 is TGTGCCACCAGCAGAGATCTAAGCACGGGCACAGATACGCAGTATTTT.

V and J are TRBV30 and TRBJ2-1; TRBD2 aligns across 12 bases. The germline CDR1 and CDR2 sequences are GTSNPN and SVGIG (reference sequence). V was clipped by 1 base and J by 7 bases; unmatched bases: 23. The CDR3 is made up of 21 amino acids. The CDR3 coding sequence is TGTGCCTGGAGTGCACTCGACAGGGGGCGGCTAGCGGGAGGGCCGAGTAATGAGCAGTTCTTC. Translating it yields CAWSALDRGRLAGGPSNEQFF.

J is TRBJ1-2 and V is TRBV9; no firm D call. V was trimmed by 2 bases and J by 1 base, leaving 6 bases between them. Germline CDR1 reads SGDLS; CDR2 reads YYNGEE. CDR3 size: 13 residues. The CDR3 region is CASSVDFNYGYTF. DNA for the CDR3: TGTGCCAGCAGCGTCGACTTTAACTATGGCTACACCTTC.

The J gene is TRBJ2-1, the V gene TRBV6-5; TRBD2 agrees at 13 bases. The CDR3 runs to 15 residues. Looked up from germline, CDR1 is MNHEY and CDR2 is SVGAGI. V shed 2 bases and J 7 bases; nucleotides not matched to a gene: 2. The CDR3: CASSYGTSGKNEQFF. The DNA for the CDR3 is TGTGCCAGCAGTTACGGGACTAGCGGGAAAAATGAGCAGTTCTTC.

V and J are TRBV7-2 and TRBJ2-5; perhaps TRBD2 as D (5 bases). The germline V and J ends were trimmed by 1 base and 5 bases, with 8 bases remaining between them. The length of the CDR3 is 13 residues. In germline, CDR1 is SGHTA, CDR2 FQGNSA. The CDR3 loop is CASSLGTDETQYF. CDR3 coding DNA: TGTGCCAGCAGCTTAGGGACTGACGAGACCCAGTACTTC.

The chain carries TRBV7-9 and TRBJ2-3; TRBD2 might be the D (5 bases). V was shortened by 4 bases and J by 4 bases, with 9 bases between the two germline ends. The CDR3 length is 13 residues. Germline CDR1 and CDR2: SEHNR and FQNEAQ (reference sequence). CDR3 in amino acids: CASSSRGPDTQYF. CDR3 nucleotides: TGTGCCAGCAGCTCCCGAGGGCCAGATACGCAGTATTTT. The full variable domain, with the rest looked up from reference TRBV7-9 and TRBJ2-3, is DTGVSQNPRHKITKRGQNVTFRCDPISEHNRLYWYRQTLGQGPEFLTYFQNEAQLEKSRLLSDRFSAERPKGSFSTLEIQRTEQGDSAMYLCASSSRGPDTQYFGPGTRLTVL.

The gene calls are TRBV4-1 and TRBJ2-1; 7 positions match TRBD2. Germline CDR1 MGHRA, CDR2 YSYEKL. This CDR3 has 16 residues. The J segment lost 4 bases and the V segment lost 1 base, leaving 7 bases of the junction unmatched. The CDR3 protein is CASSQAALAKYNEQFF. The CDR3 nucleotides are TGCGCCAGCAGCCAAGCGGCACTAGCGAAATACAATGAGCAGTTCTTC.

Sample share makes this clone medium-sized (0.01 to 0.1%). The rearrangement links TRBV4-3 to TRBJ2-7, with a possible D match to TRBD1 (7 bases). CDR1 and CDR2 from the germline V gene are LGHNA and YSLEER. V gave up 0 bases and J gave up 5 bases, with 14 bases separating them. There are 15 residues in the CDR3. The CDR3 region is CASSQEWRGLDEQYF. The CDR3 bases are TGCGCCAGCAGCCAAGAGTGGAGGGGGCTGGACGAGCAGTACTTC.